These 16 T cell receptor beta chains were all obtained from the same sample, sequenced in a study of T cells in Graves' hyperthyroidism and ophthalmopathy. RNA transcripts provided the source from which TCR beta CDR3 regions were amplified. The HTBI primer set was used in a first-round RT-PCR of the TCR CDR3. MiXCR, applied by TCRdb to the multiplex PCR reads, yields one record per CDR3 protein. The sample lists some 300,000 distinct CDR3 sequences, about an eighth occurring once. The sample comprised blood. These receptors all stem from a woman aged 40 to 50 with Graves' hyperthyroidism.

This clonotype was counted ten times or more. The CDR3 region has the DNA TGTGCCAGCAGTGCCCCGGGACACAATGAGCAGTTCTTC. It encodes CASSAPGHNEQFF. V usage is TRBV2 and J usage is TRBJ2-1; D may correspond to TRBD1 or TRBD2 (5 bases each). The CDR3 is 13 amino acids. Trimming left V 4 bases short and J 5 bases short, with 9 bases between. Looked up from germline, CDR1 is SNHLY and CDR2 is FYNNEI. Together with reference TRBV2 and TRBJ2-1, the CDR3 gives the full variable domain: EPEVTQTPSHQVTQMGQEVILRCVPISNHLYFYWYRQILGQKVEFLVSFYNNEISEKSEIFDDQFSVERPDGSNFTLKIRSTKLEDSAMYFCASSAPGHNEQFFGPGTRLTVL.

This clonotype was seen many times. The chain combines TRBV2 with TRBJ2-1, with D uncertain. The germline CDR1 and CDR2 sequences are SNHLY and FYNNEI. The CDR3 loop spans 14 amino acids. Between the trimmed V and J ends, which lost 5 bases and 0 bases, there was a span of 8 bases. CDR3: CASSRQFSYNEQFF. The CDR3 bases are TGTGCCAGCAGTCGGCAGTTCTCCTACAATGAGCAGTTCTTC.

This chain uses TRBV10-3 with TRBJ2-2; maybe TRBD2 (5 bases). There are 15 residues in the CDR3. The V gene lost 0 bases and the J gene lost 7 bases, with 12 bases spanning the gap. Germline CDR1 ENHRY, CDR2 SYGVKD. CDR3 bases: TGTGCCATCAGTGAGTCCCCGGGAAAAAGCGGGGAGCTGTTTTTT. As protein: CAISESPGKSGELFF.

The table lists this clonotype with a few counts. The chain has TRBV7-8 and TRBJ2-3; 7 bases line up with TRBD1. The CDR3 runs to 15 residues. The V gene's germline CDR1 is SGHVS and CDR2 FQNEAQ. The junction had 11 bases not matched to a gene; V was cut back by 5 bases and J by 6 bases. Written as DNA, the CDR3 is TGTGCCAGCAGCACAGATCGACAGGGAGTGGATACGCAGTATTTT. Its translation: CASSTDRQGVDTQYF.

This clonotype came up many times. V is TRBV6-2 or TRBV6-3 and J is TRBJ1-6; the D is unclear. This CDR3 is 14 amino acids long. The germline gives CDR1 MNHEY, CDR2 SVGEGT. V lost 7 bases to trimming and J lost 0 bases, with 7 bases between them. The CDR3 region is CASKESSYNSPLHF. The CDR3, as DNA: TGTGCCAGCAAGGAGAGCTCCTATAATTCACCCCTCCACTTT.

This chain links TRBV7-9 with TRBJ2-7, with a possible D match to TRBD1 (5 bases). With 7 bases removed from V and 6 bases from J, the gap between germline ends came to 19 bases. Germline V lookup: CDR1 SEHNR, CDR2 FQNEAQ (reference sequence). The CDR3 loop spans 14 amino acids. CDR3 residues: CASNPGQGAGEQYF. The CDR3, as DNA: TGTGCCAGCAACCCCGGGCAAGGGGCCGGCGAGCAGTACTTC.

This clonotype was counted many times. V and J are TRBV6-1 and TRBJ1-5; D unresolved. The V end lost 6 bases, the J end lost 9 bases, and 15 bases lay between the germline ends. The CDR3 is 13 amino acids. The germline gives CDR1 MNHNS, CDR2 SASEGT. The CDR3 sequence is CASSFGREGPQHF. CDR3 DNA: TGTGCCAGCAGCTTCGGACGGGAGGGGCCCCAGCATTTT.

This clonotype was seen many times. This chain joins TRBV7-2 and TRBJ1-2; TRBD1 agrees at 7 bases. The germline CDR1 and CDR2 sequences are SGHTA and FQGNSA. Germline trimming cut 0 bases from V and 8 bases from J; bases unmatched to any gene: 9. This CDR3 has 15 amino acids. The CDR3 spells CASSLAQTGHYGYTF. The CDR3 region has the DNA TGTGCCAGCAGCTTAGCCCAGACAGGGCATTACGGCTACACCTTC.

This clonotype was seen many times. V and J are TRBV20-1 and TRBJ2-7; TRBD1 matches 8 bases. The CDR3 has 12 amino acids. Germline V gives CDR1 DFQATT, CDR2 SNEGSKA (reference sequence). Trimming took 4 bases from V and 4 from J; bases not matched to a gene: 3. The CDR3: CSATDREYEQYF. CDR3 DNA: TGCAGTGCTACGGACAGGGAGTACGAGCAGTACTTC.

V and J are TRBV18 and TRBJ1-3; D gene uncertain. This CDR3 region has 15 residues. From germline, CDR1 is KGHSH and CDR2 LQKENI. The V end lost 4 bases, the J end lost 1 base, and 11 bases lay between the germline ends. The CDR3, as DNA: TGTGCCAGCTCACTAACCGGGGTGTCTGGAAACACCATATATTTT. Translation gives CASSLTGVSGNTIYF.

This clonotype was counted many times. The genes are TRBV20-1 and TRBJ2-7; D might be TRBD2 (5 bases). The V gene lost 4 bases and the J gene lost 2 bases, with 18 bases spanning the gap. There are 15 residues in the CDR3. The V gene's germline CDR1 is DFQATT and CDR2 SNEGSKA (reference sequence). In DNA form, the CDR3 reads TGCAGTGCTAAGGCTTCGAGCGGCTCCCCCTACGAGCAGTACTTC. As protein: CSAKASSGSPYEQYF.

Only a few counts were recorded for this clonotype. CDR3 nucleotides: TGCGCCAGCAGACAACAGGGGGTGGGCACTGAAGCTTTCTTT. Translation: CASRQQGVGTEAFF. This chain connects TRBV4-1 to TRBJ1-1; 8 nucleotides line up with TRBD1. The germline V gene encodes CDR1 MGHRA and CDR2 YSYEKL. J lost 4 bases, V lost 6 bases, and 7 bases had no gene match. The CDR3 totals 14 residues.

This clonotype was detected ten times or more. CDR3 loop: CASSFDRNTEAFF. CDR3 coding DNA: TGTGCCAGCTCATTCGACAGGAACACTGAAGCTTTCTTT. V gene TRBV18 combines with J gene TRBJ1-1; tentative D call: TRBD1 (5 bases). V lost 5 bases and J 1 base, leaving 8 bases between the germline ends. Germline V gene data show CDR1 as KGHSH and CDR2 as LQKENI. The CDR3 has 13 residues.

This clonotype was seen ten or more times. This rearrangement joins TRBV12-3 or TRBV12-4 to TRBJ1-4; perhaps TRBD1 as D (6 bases). The CDR3 sequence is 14 residues long. The ends were cut back, 2 bases at V and 5 bases at J, with 9 bases in the middle. CDR3 in amino acids: CASSLRGGNEKLFF. CDR3 bases: TGTGCCAGCAGTTTAAGGGGGGGGAATGAAAAACTGTTTTTT.

This clonotype was counted many times. The genes are TRBV20-1 and TRBJ1-2; D unresolved. The CDR3 loop spans 12 amino acids. Per germline, CDR1 DFQATT and CDR2 SNEGSKA (reference sequence). Trimming took 3 bases from V and 4 from J, leaving 9 bases between them. CDR3 DNA sequence: TGCAGTGCTAGGTCGAGGGCCTATGGCTACACCTTC. Encoded protein: CSARSRAYGYTF.

The chain recombines TRBV6-2 or TRBV6-3 with TRBJ2-6; 8 bases align to TRBD1. Trimming took 5 bases from V and 0 from J; bases not matched to a gene: 9. CDR1 and CDR2 from the germline V gene are MNHEY and SVGEGT. The CDR3 extends over 18 amino acids. CDR3 sequence: CASSKTGAKSSGANVLTF. Here the CDR3 DNA reads TGTGCCAGCAGTAAGACAGGGGCCAAAAGCTCTGGGGCCAACGTCCTGACTTTC.